The clone carrying this TCR beta chain turned up a few times. The source of the sample is a study of human T cells and chemical hapten exposure. Each CDR3 protein is one row after TCRdb ran MiXCR on the RACE reads. The sample lists roughly 140,000 distinct CDR3 sequences, approximately 12% occurring once. Germline V gene sequence: CDR1 LNHDA, CDR2 SQIVND (reference sequence). Trimming stripped 8 bases from V and 2 bases from J, with 12 bases between. CDR3 size: 14 residues. Indicated time point: patch test 2, 6 weeks after DPC sensitization. The treatment is: therapeutic diphenylcyclopropenone sensitization with weekly scalp DPC.

Sequencing was performed on whole blood, taken in connection with sensitization to the hapten diphenylcyclopropenone (DPC). J is TRBJ2-2 and V is TRBV19; D ambiguous. The clonotype comes from a woman between 45 and 65 years old with alopecia areata. Some clones in this sample may be carry-over from other donors' samples. The CDR3 reads CASEMAVNTGELFF. CDR3 nucleotide sequence: TGTGCCAGTGAGATGGCAGTTAACACCGGGGAGCTGTTTTTT.